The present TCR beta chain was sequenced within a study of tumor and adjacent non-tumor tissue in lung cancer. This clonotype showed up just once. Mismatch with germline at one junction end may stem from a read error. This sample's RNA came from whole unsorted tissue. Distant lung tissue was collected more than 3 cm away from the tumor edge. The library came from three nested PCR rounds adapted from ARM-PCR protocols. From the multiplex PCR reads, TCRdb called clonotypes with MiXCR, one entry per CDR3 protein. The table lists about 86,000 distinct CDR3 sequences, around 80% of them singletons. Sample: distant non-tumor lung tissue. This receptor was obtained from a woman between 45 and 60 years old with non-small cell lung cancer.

In DNA form, the CDR3 reads TGCGCCAGCAACCAAGATCAGATTAGCTTCAATGAGCACTTCTTC. It translates to CASNQDQISFNEHFF. The V and J genes are TRBV4-1 and TRBJ2-1; no clear D. From germline, CDR1 is MGHRA and CDR2 YSYEKL. The CDR3 has 15 residues.